One and the same sample provided the 29 T cell receptor beta chains below, sequenced in a study of shared clonotypes between healthy human individuals. Data came from immunoSEQ multiplex PCR; TCRdb stores just in-frame clones and leaves some out. The data hold 1.4 million or so clones, with approximately 98.5% observed a single time. The sample was naive CD4+ T cells sorted from blood. Subset here: CD45RA+ positively selected. These TCRs come from a man between 25 and 39 years old in good health.

A remark on this clone: Other DNA sequences of this sample code for an identical CDR3. The rearrangement joins TRBV5-1 to TRBJ1-1; no definite D call. CDR3 length equals 13 residues. The V gene's germline CDR1 is SGHRS and CDR2 YFSETQ. V lost 5 bases and J 1 base, leaving 9 bases between the germline ends. DNA for the CDR3: TGCGCCAGCAGTAAAGACCCGAACACTGAAGCTTTCTTT. This codes for CASSKDPNTEAFF.

This chain links TRBV7-9 with TRBJ1-5, with 7 bases lining up with TRBD1. The CDR3 has 15 amino acids. The V gene's germline CDR1 is SEHNR and CDR2 FQNEAQ (reference sequence). After removal of 5 bases from V and 4 bases from J, the junction contained 8 bases not matched to a gene. CDR3 protein: CASSLQGVYNQPQHF. For the CDR3, the DNA is TGTGCCAGCAGCCTTCAGGGGGTGTATAATCAGCCCCAGCATTTT.

CDR3 bases: TGCGCCAGCAGCTTGCGCTTGGACAGTGAAGCTTTCTTT. This gives the protein CASSLRLDSEAFF. This chain joins TRBV5-1 and TRBJ1-1, with D perhaps TRBD1 (6 bases). Germline V gene data show CDR1 as SGHRS and CDR2 as YFSETQ. There are 13 residues in the CDR3. Trimming removed 1 base at V and 7 bases at J, with 11 bases between.

This sequence joins TRBV9 and TRBJ2-3; D is perhaps TRBD2 (6 bases). The CDR3 is made up of 14 amino acids. V gave up 5 bases and J gave up 2 bases, with 12 bases separating them. Germline V gene sequence: CDR1 SGDLS, CDR2 YYNGEE. As DNA, the CDR3 is TGTGCCAGCAGTCGGGACTCCGCCACAGATACGCAGTATTTT. Its translation: CASSRDSATDTQYF.

The V and J genes are TRBV5-5 and TRBJ1-1, with D uncertain. Germline CDR1 SGHKS, CDR2 YYEKEE (reference sequence). The CDR3 loop spans 14 amino acids. The V end lost 0 bases, the J end lost 1 base, and 7 bases lay between the germline ends. The CDR3 is CASSLALGNTEAFF. The DNA of the CDR3 is TGTGCCAGCAGCTTGGCACTGGGGAACACTGAAGCTTTCTTT.

CDR3 DNA: TGTGCCAGCAGTAACTTTGACATATTGGGAGGCTACACCTTC. It translates to CASSNFDILGGYTF. V and J are TRBV27 and TRBJ1-2, with D uncertain. The V gene lost 5 bases and the J gene lost 8 bases, with 18 bases spanning the gap. CDR1 and CDR2 (germline): MNHEY, SMNVEV (reference sequence). The CDR3 spans 14 residues.

The chain employs TRBV9 and TRBJ1-3; TRBD1 is a possible D gene (6 bases). V gave up 0 bases and J gave up 0 bases, with 16 bases separating them. Germline loops: CDR1 SGDLS, CDR2 YYNGEE. The CDR3 has 18 residues. The CDR3 DNA is TGTGCCAGCAGCGTAGACCCGATGGGACAAGCCTCTGGAAACACCATATATTTT. Its protein product is CASSVDPMGQASGNTIYF.

This sequence joins TRBV27 and TRBJ1-1; the D is unclear. Per germline, CDR1 MNHEY and CDR2 SMNVEV (reference sequence). The CDR3 extends over 12 amino acids. Trimming removed 7 bases at V and 11 bases at J, with 17 bases between. CDR3 nucleotide sequence: TGTGCCAGCACCCACCCCCTGATCGGGGCTTTCTTT. Its protein is CASTHPLIGAFF.

V gene TRBV10-1 combines with J gene TRBJ2-2, with a tentative D call TRBD2 (5 bases). The CDR3 has 14 residues. In germline, CDR1 is WNHNN, CDR2 SYGVQD (reference sequence). The V end lost 9 bases, the J end lost 4 bases, and 15 bases lay between the germline ends. The CDR3 nucleotides are TGCGCCAGTTCCCCCGGGGTAGGCACCGGGGAGCTGTTTTTT. Protein: CASSPGVGTGELFF.

The chain carries TRBV7-6 and TRBJ2-1, with 15 positions matching TRBD2. V dropped 5 bases and J dropped 10; count of bases not matched to a gene: 9. The CDR3 has 16 amino acids. Germline CDR1 reads SGHVS; CDR2 reads FNYEAQ. The DNA of the CDR3 is TGTGCCAGCAGCCTCGGGACTAGCGGGGGGCGAACGGAGCAGTTCTTC. Translated, it gives CASSLGTSGGRTEQFF.

Here the CDR3 DNA reads TGTGCCAGCAGCCCCCGGGACTACAAGGAGTATGGCTACACCTTC. Protein sequence: CASSPRDYKEYGYTF. The rearrangement links TRBV5-6 to TRBJ1-2, with D perhaps matching TRBD1 (5 bases). This CDR3 has 15 residues. The ends were cut back, 4 bases at V and 5 bases at J, with 18 bases in the middle. Per the germline V gene, CDR1 is SGHDT and CDR2 is YYEEEE.

This clone was seen a handful of times. The same CDR3 is also encoded by other DNA sequences in this sample. The chain has TRBV5-6 and TRBJ2-5; D is undetermined. Germline V gene data show CDR1 as SGHDT and CDR2 as YYEEEE. Deletions cut 0 bases from V and 5 bases from J, with 2 bases between. The CDR3 is 11 residues long. The CDR3 nucleotides read TGTGCCAGCAGCTTGGCGGAGACCCAGTACTTC. Amino acid sequence: CASSLAETQYF.

CDR3: CASSVEASSAQYF. The DNA for the CDR3 is TGTGCCAGCAGCGTAGAGGCGAGTTCGGCGCAGTATTTT. The rearrangement links TRBV9 to TRBJ2-3; unclear D gene. V lost 0 bases and J lost 10, with 12 bases in between. The CDR3 is 13 residues long. CDR1 is SGDLS and CDR2 is YYNGEE in the germline V gene.

This chain uses TRBV18 with TRBJ2-7; D may be TRBD1 (6 bases). Per the germline V gene, CDR1 is KGHSH and CDR2 is LQKENI. CDR3 length: 13 amino acids. V dropped 2 bases and J dropped 3 bases, with 8 bases sitting between them. CDR3 sequence: CASSPAGVYEQYF. The CDR3 DNA follows: TGTGCCAGCTCACCAGCAGGGGTCTACGAGCAGTACTTC. Full variable domain (remainder filled in from reference TRBV18 and TRBJ2-7): NAGVMQNPRHLVRRRGQEARLRCSPMKGHSHVYWYRQLPEEGLKFMVYLQKENIIDESGMPKERFSAEFPKEGPSILRIQQVVRGDSAAYFCASSPAGVYEQYFGPGTRLTVT.

The rearrangement uses TRBV19 and TRBJ2-7; perhaps TRBD1 as D (5 bases). CDR1 is LNHDA, CDR2 SQIVND, per germline (reference sequence). This CDR3 is 15 amino acids long. Trimming stripped 6 bases from V and 0 bases from J, with 15 bases between. The CDR3 protein is CASSPQGASSYEQYF. The DNA of the CDR3 is TGTGCCAGTAGCCCCCAAGGGGCGAGCTCCTACGAGCAGTACTTC.

This chain uses TRBV5-4 with TRBJ2-3; D perhaps matches TRBD2 (6 bases). V was trimmed by 5 bases and J by 4 bases, leaving 17 bases between them. The CDR3 runs to 15 residues. Germline values: CDR1 SGHNT, CDR2 YYREEE (reference sequence). DNA for the CDR3: TGTGCCAGCAGACCCGGGACTTTACCCGCAGATACGCAGTATTTT. It is translated as CASRPGTLPADTQYF.

This clone was seen just once. V and J are TRBV4-3 and TRBJ2-1; TRBD2 matches 9 bases. The V and J ends lost 9 bases and 12 bases, in that order; junction bases with no gene match: 15. Germline-derived CDR1 and CDR2 are LGHNA and YSLEER. The length of the CDR3 is 14 residues. The CDR3 sequence is CAREGPAGGPRQFF. CDR3 nucleotides: TGCGCCAGAGAGGGGCCAGCGGGAGGTCCCCGGCAGTTCTTC.

V gene TRBV7-9 combines with J gene TRBJ2-1, with D perhaps TRBD1 (6 bases). Germline CDR1 and CDR2: SEHNR and FQNEAQ (reference sequence). V gave up 5 bases and J gave up 8 bases, with 10 bases separating them. The CDR3 consists of 12 residues. This CDR3 is CASSAGVDEQFF. DNA for the CDR3: TGTGCCAGCAGCGCAGGGGTCGATGAGCAGTTCTTC.

The chain joins TRBV5-1 to TRBJ2-2, with D hard to call. V was clipped by 0 bases and J by 0 bases, with 9 bases between them. The CDR3 runs to 16 residues. CDR1 is SGHRS and CDR2 is YFSETQ in the germline V gene. The CDR3 region has the DNA TGCGCCAGCAGCTTGGCGGCACGTACGAACACCGGGGAGCTGTTTTTT. Protein: CASSLAARTNTGELFF.

V is TRBV6-5 and J is TRBJ2-7, with 8 bases that match TRBD2. From germline, CDR1 is MNHEY and CDR2 SVGAGI. The J segment lost 0 bases and the V segment lost 4 bases, leaving 8 bases of the junction unmatched. The length of the CDR3 is 16 residues. The CDR3 loop is CASSSFAGGSSYEQYF. CDR3 DNA sequence: TGTGCCAGCAGTTCATTCGCGGGGGGCAGCTCCTACGAGCAGTACTTC.

The chain links TRBV27 to TRBJ2-3, with TRBD2 matching over 9 bases. The CDR3 has 14 residues. The ends lost 2 bases at V and 5 bases at J; junction bases unmatched: 2. Germline CDR1 and CDR2: MNHEY and SMNVEV (reference sequence). For the CDR3, the DNA is TGTGCCAGCAGTTTAGGACTAGCGCTAGATACGCAGTATTTT. Amino acid sequence: CASSLGLALDTQYF.

The chain uses TRBV14 and TRBJ1-1, with TRBD1 identical over 8 bases. Germline CDR1 is SGHDN and CDR2 is FVKESK. This CDR3 comprises 16 residues. The V and J ends lost 3 bases and 1 base, in that order; junction bases with no gene match: 7. The CDR3 region is CASSHVRQGPNTEAFF. CDR3 in DNA: TGTGCCAGCAGCCACGTACGACAGGGGCCGAACACTGAAGCTTTCTTT.

The chain joins TRBV11-2 to TRBJ2-7; D may be TRBD1 (6 bases). V was cut by 5 bases and J by 2 bases, with 16 bases left in between. CDR1 and CDR2 from the germline V gene are SGHAT and FQNNGV. The CDR3 extends over 15 amino acids. The CDR3 spells CASSKPGAGTYEQYF. The CDR3 DNA reads TGTGCCAGCAGCAAACCAGGGGCCGGAACCTACGAGCAGTACTTC.

This chain uses TRBV6-6 with TRBJ2-7, with 8 bases that match TRBD1. Trimming at V came to 5 bases and at J to 0 bases, leaving 3 bases not matched to a gene. The CDR3 totals 14 residues. Germline lookup yields CDR1 MNHNY and CDR2 SVGAGI (reference sequence). The CDR3, as DNA: TGTGCCAGCAGTAGACAGGGGAGCTCCTACGAGCAGTACTTC. Translating gives CASSRQGSSYEQYF.

V gene TRBV9 combines with J gene TRBJ2-1; TRBD2 is a possible D gene (7 bases). Germline V gene sequence: CDR1 SGDLS, CDR2 YYNGEE. The CDR3 loop spans 15 amino acids. The germline V and J ends were trimmed by 0 bases and 7 bases, with 14 bases remaining between them. CDR3 amino acids: CASSVELGGVNEQFF. The CDR3 DNA follows: TGTGCCAGCAGCGTAGAGTTAGGGGGGGTGAATGAGCAGTTCTTC.

The V gene is TRBV5-6, the J gene TRBJ2-7; possibly TRBD2 for D (5 bases). Trimming removed 2 bases at V and 7 bases at J, with 13 bases between. The CDR3 is made up of 13 amino acids. Germline CDR1 and CDR2: SGHDT and YYEEEE. The CDR3 region is CASSLTFTGEQYF. The CDR3 nucleotides read TGTGCCAGCAGCTTAACTTTTACGGGGGAGCAGTACTTC.

About this clone itself: This sample includes further DNA sequences coding for the same CDR3. V usage is TRBV5-1 and J usage is TRBJ2-7, with D unresolved. V gave up 0 bases and J gave up 2 bases, with 9 bases separating them. Germline values: CDR1 SGHRS, CDR2 YFSETQ. The CDR3 is 14 amino acids. The CDR3 coding sequence is TGCGCCAGCAGCTTGGCGGGCGGTGCCTACGAGCAGTACTTC. Translating it yields CASSLAGGAYEQYF.

The rearrangement joins TRBV2 to TRBJ2-1; the match to TRBD2 covers 15 bases. The J segment lost 7 bases and the V segment lost 11 bases, leaving 6 bases of the junction unmatched. Germline V gene lookup returns CDR1 SNHLY and CDR2 FYNNEI. The CDR3 has 14 amino acids. The DNA for the CDR3 is TGTGCCGGTCGGACTAGCGGGAGGGGAAATGAGCAGTTCTTC. This codes for CAGRTSGRGNEQFF.

The chain carries TRBV28 and TRBJ2-2, with D possibly being TRBD1 or TRBD2 (5 bases each). The V gene's germline CDR1 is MDHEN and CDR2 SYDVKM. The CDR3 has 14 residues. The germline V and J ends were trimmed by 0 bases and 6 bases, with 8 bases remaining between them. The chain's CDR3 is CASSLWWDAGELFF. The CDR3 region has the DNA TGTGCCAGCAGTTTATGGTGGGACGCCGGGGAGCTGTTTTTT.